This T cell receptor beta chain was recorded in a study of cytomegalovirus exposure and HLA in healthy donors. Study-wide findings and caveats: CMV serostatus stood as the only immune exposure information on hand.

A multiplex PCR was run with 60 Vbeta primers and 13 Jbeta primers. Here immunoSEQ multiplex PCR was the method, and the copy in TCRdb shows in-frame clones only, minus some. The sample has roughly 100,000 clones, roughly 70% seen once; the top ten hold 8.5% to 12%. On this clone: Antigen unknown.

This sequence originates from a man between 45 and 60 years old in good health and CMV-seronegative. The specimen sequenced was PBMCs.

The CDR3 sequence: CASRRTGTEAFF. In DNA, the CDR3 is TGTGCCAGCAGGCGGACAGGAACTGAAGCTTTCTTT. The chain recombines TRBV28 with TRBJ1-1, with 7 bases fitting TRBD1. This CDR3 has 12 amino acids. Germline CDR1 is MDHEN and CDR2 is SYDVKM. The V and J ends lost 6 bases and 5 bases, in that order; junction bases with no gene match: 3. The complete variable domain, with remaining parts taken from reference TRBV28 and TRBJ1-1, reads DVKVTQSSRYLVKRTGEKVFLECVQDMDHENMFWYRQDPGLGLRLIYFSYDVKMKEKGDIPEGYSVSREKKERFSLILESASTNQTSMYLCASRRTGTEAFFGQGTRLTVV.